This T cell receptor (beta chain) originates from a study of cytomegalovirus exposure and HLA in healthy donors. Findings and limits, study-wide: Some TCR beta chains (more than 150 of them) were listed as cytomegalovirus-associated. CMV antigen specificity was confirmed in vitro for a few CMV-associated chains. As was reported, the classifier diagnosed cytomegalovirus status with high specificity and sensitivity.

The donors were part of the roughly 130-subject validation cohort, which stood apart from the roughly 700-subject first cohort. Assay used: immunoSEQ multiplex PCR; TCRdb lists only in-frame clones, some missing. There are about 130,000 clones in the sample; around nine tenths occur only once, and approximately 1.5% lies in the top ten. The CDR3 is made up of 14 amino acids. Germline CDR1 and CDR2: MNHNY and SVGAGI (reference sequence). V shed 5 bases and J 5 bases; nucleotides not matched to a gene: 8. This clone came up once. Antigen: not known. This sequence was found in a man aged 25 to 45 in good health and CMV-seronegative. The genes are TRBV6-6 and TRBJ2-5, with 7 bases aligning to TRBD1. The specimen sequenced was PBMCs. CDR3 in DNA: TGTGCCAGCAGTCCGACAGGGAATTTGGAGACCCAGTACTTC. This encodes CASSPTGNLETQYF.